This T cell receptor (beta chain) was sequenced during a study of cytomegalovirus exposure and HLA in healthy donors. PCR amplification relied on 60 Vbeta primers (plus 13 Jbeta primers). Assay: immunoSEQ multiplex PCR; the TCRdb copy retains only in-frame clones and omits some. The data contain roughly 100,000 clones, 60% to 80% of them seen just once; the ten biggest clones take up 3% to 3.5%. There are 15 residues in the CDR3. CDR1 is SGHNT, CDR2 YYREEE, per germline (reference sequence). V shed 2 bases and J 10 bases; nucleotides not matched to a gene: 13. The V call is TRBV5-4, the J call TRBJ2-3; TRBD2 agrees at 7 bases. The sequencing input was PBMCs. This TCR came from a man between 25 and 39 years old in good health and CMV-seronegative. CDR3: CASSFGAERGDPQYF. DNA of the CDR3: TGTGCCAGCAGCTTCGGCGCGGAACGGGGGGATCCGCAGTATTTT.